Each of the 23 T cell receptor beta chains below was sequenced from the same sample in a study of blood T cell repertoires in COVID-19. TCRdb keeps only in-frame clones here, not all; method: immunoSEQ multiplex PCR. The table includes roughly 150,000 clones, approximately 80% detected once. Source material: peripheral blood. Receptors were obtained from an elderly woman with acute or convalescent COVID-19.

Concerning this clone: One junction end does not reproduce the germline sequence, and a read error may be involved. The chain uses TRBV19 and TRBJ1-1, with TRBD1 as a possible D gene (6 bases). The germline CDR1 and CDR2 sequences are LNHDA and SQIVND (reference sequence). The CDR3 covers 17 residues. The DNA for the CDR3 is TGTGCCAGTAGTATTTCCACAGGGTTGGGTCTGAAGACTGAAGCTTTCTTT. This encodes CASSISTGLGLKTEAFF.

This clone turned up a few times. The rearrangement joins TRBV6-6 to TRBJ2-5; D is undetermined. The CDR3 totals 14 residues. V lost 2 bases and J 2 bases, leaving 9 bases between the germline ends. Germline V lookup: CDR1 MNHNY, CDR2 SVGAGI (reference sequence). The CDR3 DNA sequence: TGTGCCAGCAGTTACGCGTATCCGCAAGAGACCCAGTACTTC. Protein product: CASSYAYPQETQYF.

This rearrangement joins TRBV4-1 to TRBJ2-3; 14 positions match TRBD2. The V segment lost 0 bases and the J segment 7 bases; nucleotides outside the gene matches: 12. The CDR3 loop spans 19 amino acids. Germline CDR1 reads MGHRA; CDR2 reads YSYEKL. For the CDR3, the DNA is TGCGCCAGCAGCCAAGATGGCCCCCGACTAGCGGGAGGGCTAAATACGCAGTATTTT. Translation: CASSQDGPRLAGGLNTQYF.

This clone turned up a few times. V is TRBV5-1 and J is TRBJ2-1, with 8 bases that match TRBD1. The CDR3 is 15 residues long. V trimming: 4 bases; J trimming: 4 bases; junction bases outside the gene matches: 7. The V gene's germline CDR1 is SGHRS and CDR2 YFSETQ. The CDR3 is CASSHDRGEYNEQFF. In DNA, the CDR3 is TGCGCCAGCAGCCACGACAGGGGCGAATACAATGAGCAGTTCTTC.

V gene TRBV6-5 combines with J gene TRBJ2-4; 7 nucleotides line up with TRBD1. With 6 bases clipped from V and 0 bases from J, the junction kept 5 bases outside the gene matches. The length of the CDR3 is 15 residues. Germline V gene lookup returns CDR1 MNHEY and CDR2 SVGAGI. The CDR3 loop is CASRDRSRAKNIQYF. The CDR3 DNA reads as TGTGCCAGCAGGGACAGGTCGAGAGCCAAAAACATTCAGTACTTC.

CDR3 sequence (DNA): TGTGCCTGGAGGGTAGGGACAGGCTATGGCTACACCTTC. The encoded protein is CAWRVGTGYGYTF. The chain couples TRBV30 to TRBJ1-2, with 8 nucleotides matching TRBD1. Germline CDR1 reads GTSNPN; CDR2 reads SVGIG (reference sequence). This CDR3 region has 13 residues. V lost 3 bases to trimming and J lost 4 bases; unmatched junction nucleotides: 4. The full variable domain, completed using reference TRBV30 and TRBJ1-2, is SQTIHQWPATLVQPVGSPLSLECTVEGTSNPNLYWYRQAAGRGLQLLFYSVGIGQISSEVPQNLSASRPQDRQFILSSKKLLLSDSGFYLCAWRVGTGYGYTFGSGTRLTVV.

The chain is built from TRBV11-2 and TRBJ1-2; TRBD1 is a possible D gene (6 bases). V was pared by 5 bases and J by 4 bases, with 11 bases between. The CDR3 is made up of 13 amino acids. CDR1 is SGHAT, CDR2 FQNNGV, per germline. CDR3 DNA sequence: TGTGCCAGCAGCAAGGGGGGGCTCTATGGCTACACCTTC. Encoded protein: CASSKGGLYGYTF. The full variable domain, completed using reference TRBV11-2 and TRBJ1-2, is EAGVAQSPRYKIIEKRQSVAFWCNPISGHATLYWYQQILGQGPKLLIQFQNNGVVDDSQLPKDRFSAERLKGVDSTLKIQPAKLEDSAVYLCASSKGGLYGYTFGSGTRLTVV.

The V gene is TRBV2, the J gene TRBJ2-3; possible D gene TRBD1, 5 bases. V lost 8 bases and J lost 6, with 9 bases in between. The V gene's germline CDR1 is SNHLY and CDR2 FYNNEI. The CDR3 is 11 amino acids. CDR3 in amino acids: CASGAGDTQYF. The CDR3 DNA reads TGTGCCAGCGGGGCCGGGGATACGCAGTATTTT.

V gene TRBV9 combines with J gene TRBJ2-1; no clear D. The CDR3 consists of 13 residues. V was trimmed by 3 bases and J by 9 bases, leaving 13 bases between them. Germline loops: CDR1 SGDLS, CDR2 YYNGEE. CDR3 in DNA: TGTGCCAGCAGCGGCCTTGGAGTCTCTGAGCAGTTCTTC. Its protein product is CASSGLGVSEQFF.

The chain couples TRBV21-1 to TRBJ1-2; TRBD1 is the table's D call and was not checked against the DNA. TRBV21-1 is listed as a pseudogene. The CDR3 is made up of 16 amino acids. CDR3 bases: TGTGCCAGCAGCAAAGCGCTTTGGGGGCCCCCACGGGAAAACACCTTC. Its translation is CASSKALWGPPRENTF.

V gene TRBV6-2 or TRBV6-3 combines with J gene TRBJ2-7, with 8 nucleotides matching TRBD1. The CDR3 extends over 15 amino acids. In germline, CDR1 is MNHEY, CDR2 SVGEGT. The V segment lost 2 bases and the J segment 0 bases; nucleotides outside the gene matches: 3. The CDR3 is CASSYGDRGSYEQYF. The CDR3 region has the DNA TGTGCCAGCAGTTACGGCGACAGGGGCTCCTACGAGCAGTACTTC.

This clone was detected only a few times. The V and J genes are TRBV6-2 or TRBV6-3 and TRBJ2-2, with a weak D call TRBD1 (6 bases). The CDR3 runs 15 residues. The germline CDR1 and CDR2 sequences are MNHEY and SVGEGT. Trimming removed 2 bases at V and 5 bases at J, with 12 bases between. CDR3 DNA: TGTGCCAGCAGTTACGGGGACACATCTACCGGGGAGCTGTTTTTT. It translates to CASSYGDTSTGELFF.

V is TRBV2 and J is TRBJ1-2; D unclear. CDR1 is SNHLY and CDR2 is FYNNEI in the germline V gene. The CDR3 loop spans 14 amino acids. Deletions cut 8 bases from V and 6 bases from J, with 19 bases between. The CDR3 protein is CASVLSTSDNGYTF. CDR3 DNA: TGTGCCAGCGTTTTATCCACCTCAGACAATGGCTACACCTTC.

The J gene is TRBJ1-1, the V gene TRBV5-1; D gene unclear. This CDR3 has 14 amino acids. V lost 1 base, J lost 5 bases, and 12 bases lay in between. From germline, CDR1 is SGHRS and CDR2 YFSETQ. For the CDR3, the DNA is TGCGCCAGCAGCTTGTACCCGGAGGGTACTGAAGCTTTCTTT. This sequence encodes CASSLYPEGTEAFF.

V is TRBV2 and J is TRBJ1-5, with D possibly TRBD1 on 5 matching bases. This CDR3 comprises 14 residues. The germline gives CDR1 SNHLY, CDR2 FYNNEI. Trimming removed 2 bases from V and 6 bases from J, with 11 bases in between. The CDR3 region is CASSEQQVGQPQHF. DNA of the CDR3: TGTGCCAGCAGTGAACAACAGGTTGGTCAGCCCCAGCATTTT. The variable domain in full, with the rest retrieved from reference TRBV2 and TRBJ1-5, is EPEVTQTPSHQVTQMGQEVILRCVPISNHLYFYWYRQILGQKVEFLVSFYNNEISEKSEIFDDQFSVERPDGSNFTLKIRSTKLEDSAMYFCASSEQQVGQPQHFGDGTRLSIL.

The V gene is TRBV4-2, the J gene TRBJ1-3; 7 nucleotides agree with TRBD1. J gave up 4 bases and V 0 bases, and 12 bases lay outside the gene matches. The germline CDR1 and CDR2 sequences are LGHNA and YNFKEQ. The CDR3 covers 18 residues. Here the CDR3 reads CASSQDQGLGQIGNTIYF. CDR3 DNA: TGTGCCAGCAGCCAAGATCAAGGACTGGGACAGATAGGAAACACCATATATTTT.

The chain joins TRBV7-9 to TRBJ1-1; no clear D gene. Trimming shortened V by 4 bases and J by 1 base, and 10 bases separated the two germline ends. The CDR3 has 14 amino acids. CDR1 is SEHNR and CDR2 is FQNEAQ in the germline V gene (reference sequence). For the CDR3, the DNA is TGTGCCAGCAGCTACCGGGAGACGAACACTGAAGCTTTCTTT. Its protein product is CASSYRETNTEAFF.

This rearrangement joins TRBV7-6 to TRBJ2-4, with a possible D match to TRBD2 (6 bases). V was shortened by 3 bases and J by 6 bases, with 15 bases between the two germline ends. Germline V gives CDR1 SGHVS, CDR2 FNYEAQ. The CDR3 length is 15 residues. The CDR3 here is CASSLFSGVGNIQYF. CDR3 in DNA: TGTGCCAGCAGCTTGTTTTCGGGGGTTGGAAACATTCAGTACTTC.

V gene TRBV3-1 (or the pseudogene TRBV3-2) combines with J gene TRBJ1-4; D is uncertain. The germline V and J ends were trimmed by 0 bases and 7 bases, with 21 bases remaining between them. The CDR3 is made up of 18 amino acids. Germline V gives CDR1 LGHDT, CDR2 YNNKEL (reference sequence). CDR3 nucleotides: TGTGCCAGCAGCCAAGATCATTACGGGCCGACGGGATTTGAAAAACTGTTTTTT. Amino acids: CASSQDHYGPTGFEKLFF.

The chain joins TRBV5-6 to TRBJ1-1; D is undetermined. The length of the CDR3 is 14 residues. In germline, CDR1 is SGHDT, CDR2 YYEEEE. Trimming left V 0 bases short and J 3 bases short, with 9 bases between. CDR3 nucleotides: TGTGCCAGCAGCTTGGGGGCGGAGGACACTGAAGCTTTCTTT. This gives the protein CASSLGAEDTEAFF. Based on the CDR3 plus reference TRBV5-6 and TRBJ1-1, the full variable domain is DAGVTQSPTHLIKTRGQQVTLRCSPKSGHDTVSWYQQALGQGPQFIFQYYEEEERQRGNFPDRFSGHQFPNYSSELNVNALLLGDSALYLCASSLGAEDTEAFFGQGTRLTVV.

V usage is TRBV18 and J usage is TRBJ2-1; TRBD1 matches 7 bases. The CDR3 has 15 residues. Per germline, CDR1 KGHSH and CDR2 LQKENI. Trimming at V came to 3 bases and at J to 4 bases, leaving 6 bases not matched to a gene. The CDR3 region has the DNA TGTGCCAGCTCACCCGTCCCGGGACAGTACAATGAGCAGTTCTTC. This sequence encodes CASSPVPGQYNEQFF.

The chain couples TRBV5-1 to TRBJ2-3; D is perhaps TRBD2 (6 bases). Germline CDR1 is SGHRS and CDR2 is YFSETQ. V dropped 1 base and J dropped 3 bases, with 18 bases sitting between them. There are 17 residues in the CDR3. The CDR3 spells CASSLPVDGGVTDTQYF. The CDR3 DNA is TGCGCCAGCAGCTTGCCCGTCGACGGAGGGGTTACAGATACGCAGTATTTT. Variable domain in full (rest from reference TRBV5-1 and TRBJ2-3): KAGVTQTPRYLIKTRGQQVTLSCSPISGHRSVSWYQQTPGQGLQFLFEYFSETQRNKGNFPGRFSGRQFSNSRSEMNVSTLELGDSALYLCASSLPVDGGVTDTQYFGPGTRLTVL.

Worth noting for this clone: Additional DNA sequences in this sample encode the identical CDR3. This sequence joins TRBV7-3 and TRBJ2-3, with D possibly TRBD2 on 6 matching bases. The CDR3 has 13 amino acids. Per the germline V gene, CDR1 is SGHTA and CDR2 is FQGTGA. V was shortened by 4 bases and J by 3 bases, with 8 bases between the two germline ends. This chain's CDR3 is CASSSTSTDTQYF. In DNA, the CDR3 is TGTGCCAGCAGCTCGACTAGTACAGATACGCAGTATTTT.